This T cell receptor beta chain comes out of a study of Ad26.COV2.S vaccination and SARS-CoV-2 variants. General observations from the study: Spike-specific CD8+ and CD4+ T cell responses reportedly showed substantial breadth after vaccination.

As for treatment: some 20 received Ad26.COV2.S at low or high dose, single or two shots; roughly five received placebo; per-sample allocation not given. Sampling happened 63 days after the first vaccine or placebo injection. Donation was by an adult aged 18-55 years who was in Boston. Ad26 vector vaccine expressed Wuhan-strain SARS-CoV-2 spike. Trimming at V came to 3 bases and at J to 7 bases, leaving 12 bases not matched to a gene. CDR3 size: 17 residues. The germline gives CDR1 MNHEY, CDR2 SMNVEV (reference sequence). Sequencing used immunoSEQ multiplex PCR; TCRdb keeps in-frame clones, though not all of them. The sample yields hundreds of thousands of clones, roughly 87% seen once. This clone was seen just once. Its antigen is unknown.

The sample was peripheral blood, taken in a trial of Ad26.COV2.S vaccine versus placebo. The sequence was collected from a person between 18 and 65 years old who received the Ad26.COV2.S COVID-19 vaccine or a placebo. V usage is TRBV27 and J usage is TRBJ1-6, with 7 bases lining up with TRBD1. The CDR3 bases are TGTGCCAGCAGTTTCCGGCCACGGACAGGACGCAATTCACCCCTCCACTTT. This gives the protein CASSFRPRTGRNSPLHF.